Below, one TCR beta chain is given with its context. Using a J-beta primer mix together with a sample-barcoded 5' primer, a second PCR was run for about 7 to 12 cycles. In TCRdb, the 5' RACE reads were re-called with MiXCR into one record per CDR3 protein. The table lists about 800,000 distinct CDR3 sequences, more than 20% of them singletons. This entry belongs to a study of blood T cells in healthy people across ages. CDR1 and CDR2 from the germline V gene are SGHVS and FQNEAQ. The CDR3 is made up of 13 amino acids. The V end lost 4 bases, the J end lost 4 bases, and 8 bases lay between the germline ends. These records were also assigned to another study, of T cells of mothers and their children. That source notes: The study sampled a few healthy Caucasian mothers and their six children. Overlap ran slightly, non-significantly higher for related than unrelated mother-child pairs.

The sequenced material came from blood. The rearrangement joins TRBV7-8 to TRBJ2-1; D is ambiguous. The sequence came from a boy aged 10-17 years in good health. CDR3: CASSSTYYNEQFF. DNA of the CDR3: TGTGCCAGCAGCTCTACGTATTACAATGAGCAGTTCTTC.